The TCR beta chain under discussion was sequenced for a study of vaccination effects on CD4 cells after COVID-19. About the research overall: Either the BNT162b2 or mRNA-1273 vaccine was given to participants in two doses. General observations from the study: Both infection-induced and vaccine-induced clones contracted markedly at late post-vaccination timepoints.

This table comes from immunoSEQ multiplex PCR, and its TCRdb copy is limited to in-frame clones, with some not included. Altogether roughly 63,000 clones are present, roughly 75% being singletons, with the ten largest covering roughly 4%. This clone was picked up a small number of times. Its antigen is still unknown. Pools of viral peptides were used by the ViraFEST assay to expand antigen-specific CD4+ T cells ahead of sequencing. The authors isolated CD4+ T cells after approximately 9 days of culture. Vaccine recipients, nucleocapsid antibody negative, had no prior SARS-CoV-2 infection. Each culture well received around 2 million PBMC. These cells were then cultured in IMDM with about 9.1 IU/ml IL-2 and 8.5 to 10 ug/ml peptides. At days 3 and 7, half of the medium was exchanged for IL-2 medium. Sequencing used CD4+ T cells from PBMCs cultured with HCoV-OC43 spike peptides, obtained before COVID-19 vaccination. Subset indicated: HCoV-OC43 spike overlapping peptide pool stimulation. This receptor was identified in a human donor who received a COVID-19 vaccine.

The CDR3 protein is CASSPRGGGNSGNYGYTF. The CDR3 DNA follows: TGTGCCAGCAGTCCCCGGGGCGGGGGTAATAGTGGTAACTATGGCTACACCTTC. The chain employs TRBV28 and TRBJ1-2; a weak D match, TRBD1 (5 bases). Germline lookup yields CDR1 MDHEN and CDR2 SYDVKM. This CDR3 contains 18 residues. V was clipped by 5 bases and J by 1 base, with 23 bases between them.